This T cell receptor (beta chain) appears in the sequencing data of a study of T cell responses to AZD1222 COVID-19 vaccine. The method was immunoSEQ multiplex PCR; TCRdb's version includes in-frame clones alone and lacks a portion of them. The table has around 100,000 clones, 70% to 90% seen once. On this clone: Its antigen remains unidentified.

Broader study findings: The span of vaccine-associated CD4 TCRs extended across spike, with dominance at 160-218 and 743-854. Two doses of AZD1222 preceded a rise in Spike-specific TCR breadth and depth.

Sequenced material: peripheral blood, taken on day 0 of AZD1222 vaccination. This sequence was found in an adult in good health.

Here the CDR3 DNA reads TGCGCCAGCAGCCAATTCAACTATGGCTACACCTTC. This sequence encodes CASSQFNYGYTF. The chain recombines TRBV4-1 with TRBJ1-2; D is ambiguous. CDR1 and CDR2 from the germline V gene are MGHRA and YSYEKL. This CDR3 is built from 12 residues. The germline V and J ends were trimmed by 2 bases and 2 bases, with 3 bases remaining between them.